The rows below give T cell receptor beta chains drawn from one sample of a study of control samples from healthy donors and cancer patients. Clones were sequenced by immunoSEQ multiplex PCR, and TCRdb holds only the in-frame ones, with some missing. The repertoire consists of around 140,000 clones, with about nine tenths occurring once and the leading ten covering 2% to 3%. Sequencing was carried out using blood. These receptors all come from a man aged 35-49 years in good health. CDR3s include the opening cysteine and the closing phenylalanine or tryptophan. D genes are given only for firm matches. A clone size is listed for some rows: how often the clone was seen (once, few, many), or a class if it is expanded.

>TRBJ2-2|TRBV5-4|NA|NA|10
CARTPGTSFF
TGTGCCAGAACTCCGGGGACGAGTTTTTTT
>TRBJ2-2|TRBV7-9|NA|NA|14
CASSKSAYTGELFF
TGTGCCAGCAGCAAAAGTGCGTACACCGGGGAGCTGTTTTTT
>TRBJ2-5|TRBV2|NA|NA|14
CASSDGRLQETQYF
TGTGCCAGCAGTGATGGAAGGCTCCAAGAGACCCAGTACTTC
>TRBJ2-2|TRBV9|TRBD2|NA|14
CASSVGTSAGELFF
TGTGCCAGCAGCGTAGGGACTAGCGCCGGGGAGTTGTTTTTT
>TRBJ2-1|TRBV9|NA|NA|17
CASSVDAPHLTYNEQFF
TGTGCCAGCAGCGTAGATGCACCACACTTAACCTACAATGAGCAGTTCTTC
>TRBJ2-7|TRBV7-9|TRBD1|NA|15
CASSPTTGGSNEQYF
TGTGCCAGCAGCCCGACGACAGGGGGATCGAACGAGCAGTACTTC
>TRBJ1-1|TRBV19|NA|NA|13
CASSEGMNTEAFF
TGTGCCAGTAGTGAGGGGATGAACACTGAAGCTTTCTTT
>TRBJ2-3|TRBV7-9|NA|NA|14
CASSPGQRRDTQYF
TGTGCCAGCAGCCCAGGACAAAGGCGTGATACGCAGTATTTT
>TRBJ2-1|TRBV5-1|TRBD2|NA|16
CASSWTTSGANNEQFF
TGCGCCAGCAGCTGGACTACTAGCGGGGCGAACAATGAGCAGTTCTTC
>TRBJ2-5|TRBV6-5|TRBD2|NA|15
CASDTSGGAMETQYF
TGTGCCAGCGATACTAGCGGGGGGGCCATGGAGACCCAGTACTTC
>TRBJ2-5|TRBV5-1|TRBD2|NA|14
CASSRTSPRETQYF
TGCGCCAGCAGCCGGACTAGCCCTCGAGAGACCCAGTACTTC
>TRBJ1-5|TRBV27|NA|NA|13
CASSLNGYQPQHF
TGTGCCAGCAGTCTTAACGGGTATCAGCCCCAGCATTTT
>TRBJ2-6|TRBV19|NA|NA|15
CASWGARSGANVLTF
TGTGCCAGCTGGGGGGCCAGGTCTGGGGCCAACGTCCTGACTTTC
>TRBJ1-6|TRBV6-5|NA|NA|15
CASSSLIQDNSPLHF
TGTGCCAGCAGTTCCCTTATACAAGATAATTCACCCCTCCACTTT
>TRBJ1-1|TRBV4-2|TRBD1|NA|16
CASSQRDGDRDREAFF
TGTGCCAGCAGCCAAAGGGATGGGGACAGGGACAGGGAAGCTTTCTTT
>TRBJ2-3|TRBV30|TRBD2|once|16
CAWGLAGRPGTDTQYF
TGTGCCTGGGGACTAGCGGGGCGCCCGGGCACAGATACGCAGTATTTT
>TRBJ2-3|TRBV18|TRBD2|NA|17
CASSSLAGDPVRDTQYF
TGTGCCAGCTCGAGCCTAGCGGGGGACCCCGTCCGAGATACGCAGTATTTT
>TRBJ2-5|TRBV21-1|NA|once|15
CASSKVGLPQETQYF
TGTGCCAGCAGCAAAGTCGGATTACCCCAAGAGACCCAGTACTTC
>TRBJ1-4|TRBV21-1|NA|NA|18
CASSIRDGPSRYNEKLFF
TGTGCCAGCAGCATTCGGGACGGACCTTCGAGGTATAATGAAAAACTGTTTTTT
>TRBJ1-5|TRBV6-5|NA|NA|13
CASRYNSNQPQHF
TGTGCCAGCAGGTATAATAGCAATCAGCCCCAGCATTTT
>TRBJ1-1|TRBV7-8|NA|NA|14
CASSFFGTISEAFF
TGTGCCAGCAGCTTCTTCGGGACAATATCTGAAGCTTTCTTT
>TRBJ2-1|TRBV4-1|NA|NA|11
CASSQGNEQFF
TGCGCCAGCAGCCAAGGAAATGAGCAGTTCTTC
>TRBJ1-3|TRBV4-2|NA|NA|17
CASSPHGRGATGNTIYF
TGTGCCAGCAGCCCTCACGGGAGGGGCGCAACTGGAAACACCATATATTTT
>TRBJ2-7|TRBV5-1|TRBD1|few|18
CASSRAGPFGTGGFEQYF
TGCGCCAGCAGTCGTGCCGGCCCTTTCGGGACAGGGGGCTTCGAGCAGTACTTC
>TRBJ1-6|TRBV7-9|NA|once|14
CASSALGLYSPLHF
TGTGCCAGCAGCGCACTCGGATTGTATTCACCCCTCCACTTT
>TRBJ2-1|TRBV5-1|TRBD1|NA|14
CASSLEGTDNEQFF
TGCGCCAGCAGCTTGGAGGGGACAGACAATGAGCAGTTCTTC
>TRBJ2-2|TRBV6-5|NA|NA|14
CASRTTSNTGELFF
TGTGCCAGCAGGACAACCTCAAATACCGGGGAGCTGTTTTTT
>TRBJ2-5|TRBV6-1|NA|NA|15
CASSERAMYQETQYF
TGTGCCAGCAGTGAAAGGGCCATGTACCAAGAGACCCAGTACTTC
>TRBJ2-2|TRBV29-1|TRBD1|NA|18
CSVLPGQGAGMNTGELFF
TGCAGCGTTTTACCGGGACAGGGGGCGGGGATGAACACCGGGGAGCTGTTTTTT
>TRBJ2-3|TRBV9|TRBD1|NA|16
CASSARQGWSTDTQYF
TGTGCCAGCAGCGCGAGACAGGGTTGGAGCACAGATACGCAGTATTTT
>TRBJ1-1|TRBV27|TRBD1|few|17
CASSSLGLGQGGTEAFF
TGTGCCAGCAGTTCTTTGGGACTTGGACAGGGCGGAACTGAAGCTTTCTTT
>TRBJ1-2|TRBV12-3/TRBV12-4|NA|NA|13
CASSLGANYGYTF
TGTGCCAGCAGTTTAGGGGCTAACTATGGCTACACCTTC
>TRBJ2-5|TRBV2|NA|NA|12
CAISRGGETQYF
TGTGCCATCTCCAGGGGGGGAGAGACCCAGTACTTC
>TRBJ2-2|TRBV30|TRBD1|NA|13
CAWSTGGPGELFF
TGTGCCTGGTCGACAGGGGGGCCCGGGGAGCTGTTTTTT
>TRBJ1-6|TRBV10-3|NA|NA|14
CAISEQTEGSPLHF
TGTGCCATCAGTGAACAGACTGAAGGTTCACCCCTCCACTTT